A selection of T cell receptor beta chains follows, all from one sample in a study of cytomegalovirus exposure and HLA in healthy donors. Measured with immunoSEQ multiplex PCR; TCRdb has only the in-frame clones, and not every one. The sample shows 100,000 to 150,000 clones, and less than 3.5% sits with its ten largest clones. The sequencing sample was made of PBMCs. The receptors derive from a man under 40 in good health and CMV-seronegative. Both conserved end residues are part of each CDR3. The D gene is left open where the match is weak.

j_call: TRBJ2-1; v_call: TRBV4-2; d_call: TRBD2; cdr3_nt: TGTGCCAGCAGCCTCATGGGCGGCGGGAGCAACGATGAGCAGTTCTTC; cdr3_aa: CASSLMGGGSNDEQFF
j_call: TRBJ1-4; v_call: TRBV28; d_call: TRBD1; cdr3_nt: TGTGCCAGCAGTTACACTAAGACAGGGTACCCAAGGTTATCCGGTAATGAAAAACTGTTTTTT; cdr3_aa: CASSYTKTGYPRLSGNEKLFF
j_call: TRBJ1-3; v_call: TRBV7-6; d_call: TRBD1; cdr3_nt: TGTGCCAGCAGCTTAGGACAGGGGGCGTATGGAAACACCATATATTTT; cdr3_aa: CASSLGQGAYGNTIYF
j_call: TRBJ1-4; v_call: TRBV7-9; d_call: TRBD1; cdr3_nt: TGTGCCAGCAGCTTATTGGGGGACAGGTCTGAAAAACTGTTTTTT; cdr3_aa: CASSLLGDRSEKLFF
j_call: TRBJ2-2; v_call: TRBV30; d_call: .; cdr3_nt: TGTGCCTGGCAGGACTTGTGGGAGCTGTTTTTT; cdr3_aa: CAWQDLWELFF
j_call: TRBJ2-1; v_call: TRBV4-1; d_call: .; cdr3_nt: TGCGCCAGCAGCCAAGGCCCGCGCTCCTACAATGAGCAGTTCTTC; cdr3_aa: CASSQGPRSYNEQFF
j_call: TRBJ2-2; v_call: TRBV27; d_call: TRBD2; cdr3_nt: TGTGCCAGCACCCCTCGGCCCCTGGTGCTAGCGGGGTCGAACACCGGGGAGCTGTTTTTT; cdr3_aa: CASTPRPLVLAGSNTGELFF
j_call: TRBJ1-1; v_call: TRBV6-1; d_call: .; cdr3_nt: TGTGCCAGCAGTGGAGACGGAGGGACGACTGAAGCTTTCTTT; cdr3_aa: CASSGDGGTTEAFF
j_call: TRBJ1-5; v_call: TRBV28; d_call: .; cdr3_nt: TGTGCCAGCAGTCCTGGACTAGGACAAGGACAGCCCCAGCATTTT; cdr3_aa: CASSPGLGQGQPQHF
j_call: TRBJ1-1; v_call: TRBV30; d_call: TRBD1; cdr3_nt: TGTGCCTGGAGTGTATTGGGACAGGGACGAATGAACACTGAAGCTTTCTTT; cdr3_aa: CAWSVLGQGRMNTEAFF
j_call: TRBJ2-3; v_call: TRBV4-3; d_call: .; cdr3_nt: TGCGCCAGCAGCCACGATCGGGGAGATACGCAGTATTTT; cdr3_aa: CASSHDRGDTQYF
j_call: TRBJ2-7; v_call: TRBV5-1; d_call: .; cdr3_nt: TGCGCCAGCAGCTTAGACTTCTCCTACGAGCAGTACTTC; cdr3_aa: CASSLDFSYEQYF
j_call: TRBJ2-7; v_call: TRBV7-6; d_call: .; cdr3_nt: TGTGCCAGCAGCTTAGCCGGGGAGCAGTACTTC; cdr3_aa: CASSLAGEQYF
j_call: TRBJ2-7; v_call: TRBV21-1; d_call: .; cdr3_nt: TGTGCCAGCAGCAATGGCGGGACGAACCCCTTC; cdr3_aa: CASSNGGTNPF
j_call: TRBJ1-4; v_call: TRBV2; d_call: TRBD1; cdr3_nt: TGTGCCAGCTCGGTGGACAGGGGAATTCCAAAACTGTTTTTT; cdr3_aa: CASSVDRGIPKLFF
j_call: TRBJ2-3; v_call: TRBV28; d_call: .; cdr3_nt: TGTGCCAGTTACACCCGGGTAGAGGGCACAGATACGCAGTATTTT; cdr3_aa: CASYTRVEGTDTQYF
j_call: TRBJ1-2; v_call: TRBV5-1; d_call: .; cdr3_nt: TGCGCCAGCAGCACAGCAGGGCTGCCCCAAGGAAGTGGCTACACCTTC; cdr3_aa: CASSTAGLPQGSGYTF
j_call: TRBJ1-2; v_call: TRBV11-1; d_call: TRBD1; cdr3_nt: TGTGCCAGCAGCTCGGGGACAGGGCCATGGGGTAACTATGGCTACACCTTC; cdr3_aa: CASSSGTGPWGNYGYTF
j_call: TRBJ1-5; v_call: TRBV5-5; d_call: .; cdr3_nt: TGTGCCAGCAGCTTGCTAGGAAATCAGCCCCAGCATTTT; cdr3_aa: CASSLLGNQPQHF
j_call: TRBJ1-5; v_call: TRBV7-8; d_call: TRBD1; cdr3_nt: TGTGCCAGCAGCTTGGACAGGGTATCAGGAGAGCCCCAGCATTTT; cdr3_aa: CASSLDRVSGEPQHF
j_call: TRBJ2-5; v_call: TRBV9; d_call: TRBD2; cdr3_nt: TGTGCCAGCAGCGTAGCCCCGGGGGGGAACCAAGAGACCCAGTACTTC; cdr3_aa: CASSVAPGGNQETQYF
j_call: TRBJ2-7; v_call: TRBV4-3; d_call: .; cdr3_nt: TGCGCCAGCAGCCAAGGCCAGGGCCTCTACGAGCAGTACTTC; cdr3_aa: CASSQGQGLYEQYF
j_call: TRBJ2-3; v_call: TRBV11-3; d_call: TRBD2; cdr3_nt: TGTGCCAGCAGCTTAGATAGCGGGCTAGCGGGAAGTGGATCAGATACGCAGTATTTT; cdr3_aa: CASSLDSGLAGSGSDTQYF
j_call: TRBJ1-1; v_call: TRBV13; d_call: .; cdr3_nt: TGTGCCAGCAGCGAAGTCCACGGGGGGGGCACTGAAGCTTTCTTT; cdr3_aa: CASSEVHGGGTEAFF
j_call: TRBJ1-5; v_call: TRBV10-3; d_call: TRBD1; cdr3_nt: TGTGCCATCAGCAAACAGGGGGCGGATCAGCCCCAGCATTTT; cdr3_aa: CAISKQGADQPQHF